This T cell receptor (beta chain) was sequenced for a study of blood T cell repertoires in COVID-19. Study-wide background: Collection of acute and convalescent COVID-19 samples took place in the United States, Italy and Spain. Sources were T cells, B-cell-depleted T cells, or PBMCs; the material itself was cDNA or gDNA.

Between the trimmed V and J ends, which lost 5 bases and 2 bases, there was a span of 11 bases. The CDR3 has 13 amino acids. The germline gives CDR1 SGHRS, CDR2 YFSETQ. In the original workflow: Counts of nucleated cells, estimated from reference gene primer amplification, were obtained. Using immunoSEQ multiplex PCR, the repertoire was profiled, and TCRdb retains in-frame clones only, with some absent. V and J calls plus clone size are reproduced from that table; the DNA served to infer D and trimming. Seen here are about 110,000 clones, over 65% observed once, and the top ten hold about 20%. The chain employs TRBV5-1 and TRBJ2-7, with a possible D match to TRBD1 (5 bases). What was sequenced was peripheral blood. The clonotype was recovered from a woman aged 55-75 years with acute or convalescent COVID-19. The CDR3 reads CASSTDRAYEQYF. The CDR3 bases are TGCGCCAGCAGTACAGACAGAGCCTACGAGCAGTACTTC.